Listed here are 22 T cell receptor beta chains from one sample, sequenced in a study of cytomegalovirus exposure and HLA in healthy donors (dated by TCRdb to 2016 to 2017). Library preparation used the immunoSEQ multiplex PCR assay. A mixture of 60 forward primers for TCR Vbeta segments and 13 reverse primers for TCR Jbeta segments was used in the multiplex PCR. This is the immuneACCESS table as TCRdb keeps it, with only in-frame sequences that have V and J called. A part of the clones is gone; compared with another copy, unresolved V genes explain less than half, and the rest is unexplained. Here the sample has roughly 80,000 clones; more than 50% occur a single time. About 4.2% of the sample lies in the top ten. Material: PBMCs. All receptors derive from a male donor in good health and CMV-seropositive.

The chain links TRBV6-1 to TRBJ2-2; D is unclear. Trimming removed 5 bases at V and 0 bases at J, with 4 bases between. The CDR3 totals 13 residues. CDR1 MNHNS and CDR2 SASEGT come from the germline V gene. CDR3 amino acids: CASSQTNTGELFF. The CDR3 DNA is TGTGCCAGCAGTCAAACGAACACCGGGGAGCTGTTTTTT.

In DNA, the CDR3 is TGTGCCAGCAGCTTGACGGGAGGCGAGCAGTACTTC. Encoded protein: CASSLTGGEQYF. The chain uses TRBV5-4 and TRBJ2-7; 7 nucleotides agree with TRBD2. The CDR3 is 12 residues long. J was trimmed by 6 bases and V by 1 base; bases with no gene match: 1. Germline CDR1 SGHNT, CDR2 YYREEE (reference sequence).

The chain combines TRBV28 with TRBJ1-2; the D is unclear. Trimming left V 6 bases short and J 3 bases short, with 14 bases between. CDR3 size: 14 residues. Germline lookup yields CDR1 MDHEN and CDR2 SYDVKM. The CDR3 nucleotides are TGTGCCAGCAGGACCGGGTCTCGGGACTATGGCTACACCTTC. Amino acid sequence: CASRTGSRDYGYTF.

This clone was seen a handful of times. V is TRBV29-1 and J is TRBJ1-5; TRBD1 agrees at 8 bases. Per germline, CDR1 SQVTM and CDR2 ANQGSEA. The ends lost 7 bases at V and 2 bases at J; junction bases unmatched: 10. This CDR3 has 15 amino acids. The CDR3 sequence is CSATDRGGRNQPQHF. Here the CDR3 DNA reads TGCAGCGCTACTGACAGGGGTGGTCGCAATCAGCCCCAGCATTTT.

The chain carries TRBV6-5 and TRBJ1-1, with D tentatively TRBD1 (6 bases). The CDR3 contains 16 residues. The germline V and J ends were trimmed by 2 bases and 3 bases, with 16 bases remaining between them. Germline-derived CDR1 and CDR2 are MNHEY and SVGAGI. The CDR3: CASSYHPGRGDTEAFF. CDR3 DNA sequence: TGTGCCAGCAGTTACCATCCCGGCAGGGGAGACACTGAAGCTTTCTTT.

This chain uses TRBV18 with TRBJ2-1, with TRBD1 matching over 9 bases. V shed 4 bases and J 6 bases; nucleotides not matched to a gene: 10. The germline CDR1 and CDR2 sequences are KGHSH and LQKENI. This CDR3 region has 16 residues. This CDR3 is CASSRTRTGVGNEQFF. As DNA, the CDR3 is TGTGCCAGCTCACGGACCCGGACAGGGGTCGGCAATGAGCAGTTCTTC.

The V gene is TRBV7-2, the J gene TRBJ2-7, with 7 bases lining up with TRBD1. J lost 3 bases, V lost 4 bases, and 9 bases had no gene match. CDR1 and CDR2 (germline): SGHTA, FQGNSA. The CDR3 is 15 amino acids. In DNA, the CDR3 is TGTGCCAGCAGCTCCATCAGGGGGACAGTCTACGAGCAGTACTTC. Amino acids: CASSSIRGTVYEQYF.

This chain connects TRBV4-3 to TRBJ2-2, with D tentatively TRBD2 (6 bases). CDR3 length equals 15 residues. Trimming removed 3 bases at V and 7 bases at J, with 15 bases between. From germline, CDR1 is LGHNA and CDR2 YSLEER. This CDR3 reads CASSHLAVSDGELFF. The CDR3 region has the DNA TGCGCCAGCAGCCACTTAGCGGTCTCCGACGGGGAGCTGTTTTTT.

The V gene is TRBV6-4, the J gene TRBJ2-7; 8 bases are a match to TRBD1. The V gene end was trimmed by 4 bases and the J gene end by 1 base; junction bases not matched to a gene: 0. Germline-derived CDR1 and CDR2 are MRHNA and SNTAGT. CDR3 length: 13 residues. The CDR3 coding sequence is TGTGCCAGCAGTGGGACAGGGTCCTACGAGCAGTACTTC. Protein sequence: CASSGTGSYEQYF.

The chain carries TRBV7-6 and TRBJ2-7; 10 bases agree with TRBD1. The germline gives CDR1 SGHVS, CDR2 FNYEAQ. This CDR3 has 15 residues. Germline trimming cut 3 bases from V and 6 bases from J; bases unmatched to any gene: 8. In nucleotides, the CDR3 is TGTGCCAGCAGCTTCTTCTGGGACAGGGGACGCGAGCAGTACTTC. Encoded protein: CASSFFWDRGREQYF.

The CDR3 here is CASRRWDRVGYEQYF. In DNA form, the CDR3 reads TGTGCCAGCAGAAGATGGGACAGAGTTGGCTACGAGCAGTACTTC. This chain joins TRBV6-5 and TRBJ2-7, with 7 bases fitting TRBD1. CDR1 and CDR2 from the germline V gene are MNHEY and SVGAGI. The V gene end was trimmed by 6 bases and the J gene end by 3 bases; junction bases not matched to a gene: 11. This CDR3 has 15 amino acids.

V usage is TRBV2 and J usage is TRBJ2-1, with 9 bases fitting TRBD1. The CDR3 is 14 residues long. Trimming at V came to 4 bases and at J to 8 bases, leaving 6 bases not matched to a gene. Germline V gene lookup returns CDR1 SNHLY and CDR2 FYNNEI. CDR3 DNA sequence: TGTGCCAGCAGTGGCCGGGACAGGGACTATGAGCAGTTCTTC. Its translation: CASSGRDRDYEQFF.

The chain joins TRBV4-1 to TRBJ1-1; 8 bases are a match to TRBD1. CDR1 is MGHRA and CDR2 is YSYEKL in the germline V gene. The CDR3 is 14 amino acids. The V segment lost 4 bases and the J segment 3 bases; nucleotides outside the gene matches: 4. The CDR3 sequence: CASSLTGGDTEAFF. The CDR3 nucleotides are TGCGCCAGCAGCCTTACAGGGGGGGACACTGAAGCTTTCTTT.

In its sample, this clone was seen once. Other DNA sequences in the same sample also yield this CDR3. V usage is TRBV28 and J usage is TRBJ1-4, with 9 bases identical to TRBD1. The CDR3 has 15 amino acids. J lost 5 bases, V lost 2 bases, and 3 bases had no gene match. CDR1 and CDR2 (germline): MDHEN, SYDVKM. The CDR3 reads CASSLPGTGNEKLFF. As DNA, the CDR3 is TGTGCCAGCAGTTTACCCGGGACAGGGAATGAAAAACTGTTTTTT.

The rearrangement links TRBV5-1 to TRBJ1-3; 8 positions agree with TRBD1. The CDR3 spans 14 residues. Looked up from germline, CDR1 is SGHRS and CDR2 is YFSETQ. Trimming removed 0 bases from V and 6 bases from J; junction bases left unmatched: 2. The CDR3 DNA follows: TGCGCCAGCAGCTTGGCAGGGGGCCCAAACACCATATATTTT. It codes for CASSLAGGPNTIYF.

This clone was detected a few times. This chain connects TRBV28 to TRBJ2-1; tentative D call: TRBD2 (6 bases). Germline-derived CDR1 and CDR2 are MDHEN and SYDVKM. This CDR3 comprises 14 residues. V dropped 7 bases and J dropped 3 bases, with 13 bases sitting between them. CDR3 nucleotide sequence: TGTGCCAGCATACGCCGGGGGAGCTACAATGAGCAGTTCTTC. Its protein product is CASIRRGSYNEQFF.

The CDR3: CASSDGQNTEAFF. CDR3 in DNA: TGTGCCAGCAGTGACGGACAGAACACTGAAGCTTTCTTT. This chain connects TRBV6-4 to TRBJ1-1; D perhaps matches TRBD1 (5 bases). Trimming pared 2 bases from V and 1 base from J, leaving 5 bases between. This CDR3 region has 13 residues. Per germline, CDR1 MRHNA and CDR2 SNTAGT.

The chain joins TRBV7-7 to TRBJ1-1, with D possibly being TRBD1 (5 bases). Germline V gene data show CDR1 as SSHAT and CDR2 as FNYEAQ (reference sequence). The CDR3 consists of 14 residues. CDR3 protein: CAPREGGENTEAFF. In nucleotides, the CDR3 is TGTGCTCCCAGGGAGGGCGGAGAGAACACTGAAGCTTTCTTT.

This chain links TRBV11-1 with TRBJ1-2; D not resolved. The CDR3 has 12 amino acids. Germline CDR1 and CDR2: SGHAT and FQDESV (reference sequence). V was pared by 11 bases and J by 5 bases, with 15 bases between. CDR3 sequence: CASGGSGYGYTF. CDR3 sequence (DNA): TGTGCCTCCGGTGGGTCGGGGTATGGCTACACCTTC.

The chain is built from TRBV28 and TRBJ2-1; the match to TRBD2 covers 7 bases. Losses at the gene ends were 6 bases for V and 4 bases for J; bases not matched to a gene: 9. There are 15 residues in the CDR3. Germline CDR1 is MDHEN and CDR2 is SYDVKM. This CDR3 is CASSPSGLQYNEQFF. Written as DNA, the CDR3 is TGTGCCAGCAGCCCCTCGGGACTACAATACAATGAGCAGTTCTTC.

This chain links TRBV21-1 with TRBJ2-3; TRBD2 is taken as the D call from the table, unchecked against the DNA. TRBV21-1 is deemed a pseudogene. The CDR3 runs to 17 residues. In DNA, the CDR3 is TGTGCCAGCAGCAAAGAACGGGAGGGGACAAGCACAGATACGCAGTATTTT. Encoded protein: CASSKEREGTSTDTQYF.

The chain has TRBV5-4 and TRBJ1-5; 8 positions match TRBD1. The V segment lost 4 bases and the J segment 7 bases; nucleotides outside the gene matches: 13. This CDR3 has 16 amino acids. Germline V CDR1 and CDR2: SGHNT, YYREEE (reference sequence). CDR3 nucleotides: TGTGCCAGCAGCCATATAGGAGGACAGGGCCAGCAGCCCCAGCATTTT. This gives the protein CASSHIGGQGQQPQHF. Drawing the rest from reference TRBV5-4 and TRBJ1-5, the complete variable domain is ETGVTQSPTHLIKTRGQQVTLRCSSQSGHNTVSWYQQALGQGPQFIFQYYREEENGRGNFPPRFSGLQFPNYSSELNVNALELDDSALYLCASSHIGGQGQQPQHFGDGTRLSIL.